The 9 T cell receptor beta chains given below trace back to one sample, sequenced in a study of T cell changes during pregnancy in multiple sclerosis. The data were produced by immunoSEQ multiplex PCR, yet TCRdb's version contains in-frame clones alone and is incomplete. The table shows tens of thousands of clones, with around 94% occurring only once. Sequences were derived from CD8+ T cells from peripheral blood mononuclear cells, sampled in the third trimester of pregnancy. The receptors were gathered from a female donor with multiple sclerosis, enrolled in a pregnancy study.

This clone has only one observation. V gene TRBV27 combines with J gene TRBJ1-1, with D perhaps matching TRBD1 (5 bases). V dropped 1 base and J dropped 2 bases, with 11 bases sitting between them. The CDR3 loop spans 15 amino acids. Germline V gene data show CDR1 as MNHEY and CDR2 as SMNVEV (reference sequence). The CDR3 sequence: CASSLFQGLNTEAFF. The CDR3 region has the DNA TGTGCCAGCAGTTTATTTCAGGGATTAAACACTGAAGCTTTCTTT.

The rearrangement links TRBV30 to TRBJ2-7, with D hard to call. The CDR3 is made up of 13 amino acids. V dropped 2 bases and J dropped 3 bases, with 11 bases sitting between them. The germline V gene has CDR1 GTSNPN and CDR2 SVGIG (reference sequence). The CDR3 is CAWSQIQNYEQYF. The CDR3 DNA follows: TGTGCCTGGAGTCAAATACAAAACTACGAGCAGTACTTC.

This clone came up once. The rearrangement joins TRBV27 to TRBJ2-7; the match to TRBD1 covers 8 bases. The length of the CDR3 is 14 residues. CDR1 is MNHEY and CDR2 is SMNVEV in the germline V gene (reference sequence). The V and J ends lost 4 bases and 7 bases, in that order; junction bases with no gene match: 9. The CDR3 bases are TGTGCCAGCAGTTCCCGACAGGGGCAGGGTGAGCAGTACTTC. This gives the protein CASSSRQGQGEQYF.

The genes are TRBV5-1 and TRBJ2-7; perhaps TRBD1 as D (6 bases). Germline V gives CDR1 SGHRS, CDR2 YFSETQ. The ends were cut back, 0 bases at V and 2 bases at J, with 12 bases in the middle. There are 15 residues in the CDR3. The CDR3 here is CASSLDRGSPYEQYF. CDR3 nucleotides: TGCGCCAGCAGCTTGGATAGGGGGTCCCCCTACGAGCAGTACTTC.

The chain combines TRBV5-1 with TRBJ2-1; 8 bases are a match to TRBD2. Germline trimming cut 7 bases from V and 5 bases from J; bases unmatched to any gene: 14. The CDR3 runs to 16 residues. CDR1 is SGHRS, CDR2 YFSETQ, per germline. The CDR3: CASFPGGASGNNEQFF. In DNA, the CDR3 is TGCGCCAGCTTCCCGGGGGGGGCTAGCGGCAACAATGAGCAGTTCTTC.

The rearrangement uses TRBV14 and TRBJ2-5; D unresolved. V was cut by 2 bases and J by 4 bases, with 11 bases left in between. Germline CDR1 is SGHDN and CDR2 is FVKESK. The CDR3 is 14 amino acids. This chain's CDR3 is CASSQLAGLETQYF. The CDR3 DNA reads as TGTGCCAGCAGCCAACTGGCTGGCTTAGAGACCCAGTACTTC.

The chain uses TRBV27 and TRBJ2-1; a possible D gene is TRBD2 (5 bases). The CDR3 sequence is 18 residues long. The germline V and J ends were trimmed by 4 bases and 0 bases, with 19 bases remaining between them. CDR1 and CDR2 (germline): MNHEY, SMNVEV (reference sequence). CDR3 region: CASSWGVLAPSSYNEQFF. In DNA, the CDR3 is TGTGCCAGCAGTTGGGGTGTATTAGCGCCGAGCTCCTACAATGAGCAGTTCTTC.

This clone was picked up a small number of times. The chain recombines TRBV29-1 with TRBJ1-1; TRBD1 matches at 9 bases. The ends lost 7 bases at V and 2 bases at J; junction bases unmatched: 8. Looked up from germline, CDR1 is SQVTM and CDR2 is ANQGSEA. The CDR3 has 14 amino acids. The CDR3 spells CSGTGGDYNTEAFF. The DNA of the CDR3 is TGCAGCGGCACAGGGGGCGATTACAACACTGAAGCTTTCTTT.

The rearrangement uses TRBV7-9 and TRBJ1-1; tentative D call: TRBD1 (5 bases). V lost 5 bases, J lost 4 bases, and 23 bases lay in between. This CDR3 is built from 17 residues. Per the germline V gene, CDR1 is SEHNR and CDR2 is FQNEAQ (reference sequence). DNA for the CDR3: TGTGCCAGCAGCCTACCCTCTCGGTCGGGGGAGGGCACTGAAGCTTTCTTT. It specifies CASSLPSRSGEGTEAFF.